The clone carrying this T cell receptor (beta chain) was found a few times. Its antigen is as yet unknown. Generated by immunoSEQ multiplex PCR, the TCRdb table keeps only in-frame clones and is missing some. The table has tens of thousands of clones, just under 75% seen once. These data belong to a study of tumor-infiltrating lymphocytes in localized non-small cell lung cancer. Study as a whole: Several tumor histologies, both smoking statuses, and some post-neoadjuvant chemotherapy samples were included. Each patient gave resected tumor and non-adjacent uninvolved lung tissue.

Study-wide points: Higher tumor T cell infiltration than in uninvolved lung was supported by TCRbeta sequencing. Tumor T-cell fraction was not associated with recurrence-free survival.

The CDR3 contains 16 residues. CDR1 is SNHLY, CDR2 FYNNEI, per germline. V gave up 0 bases and J gave up 7 bases; unmatched junction bases: 5. This sequence originates from a human donor with non-small cell lung cancer. Source material: lung tumor tissue. The chain links TRBV2 to TRBJ1-4, with TRBD1 matching over 10 bases. CDR3 in amino acids: CASSEARGTGVEKLFF. CDR3 DNA sequence: TGTGCCAGCAGTGAAGCGCGGGGGACAGGGGTTGAAAAACTGTTTTTT.